This paragraph covers one TCR beta chain sequence. V shed 5 bases and J 0 bases; nucleotides not matched to a gene: 7. Germline CDR1 reads DFQATT; CDR2 reads SNEGSKA (reference sequence). This CDR3 is built from 17 residues. These data come from a study of blood T cell repertoires in COVID-19. On the study more broadly: COVID-19 samples, acute and convalescent, were from the United States, Italy and Spain. Sources were T cells, B-cell-depleted T cells, or PBMCs; the material itself was cDNA or gDNA.

Data came from immunoSEQ multiplex PCR; TCRdb stores just in-frame clones and leaves some out. The table records some 160,000 clones, 70% to 90% of them present only once. Donors were grouped by their self-reported clinical history. For recovered donors of Cohort 3, there were two negative PCRs, clearance, or symptom resolution. The chain uses TRBV20-1 and TRBJ2-4, with TRBD2 matching over 13 bases. This sequence was found in a woman between 35 and 50 years old who had recovered from COVID-19. Sequenced material: PBMCs or T cells enriched from blood (not recorded which). Here the CDR3 reads CSAGGLAGALAKNIQYF. CDR3 DNA sequence: TGCAGTGCTGGTGGACTAGCGGGGGCCCTAGCCAAAAACATTCAGTACTTC.